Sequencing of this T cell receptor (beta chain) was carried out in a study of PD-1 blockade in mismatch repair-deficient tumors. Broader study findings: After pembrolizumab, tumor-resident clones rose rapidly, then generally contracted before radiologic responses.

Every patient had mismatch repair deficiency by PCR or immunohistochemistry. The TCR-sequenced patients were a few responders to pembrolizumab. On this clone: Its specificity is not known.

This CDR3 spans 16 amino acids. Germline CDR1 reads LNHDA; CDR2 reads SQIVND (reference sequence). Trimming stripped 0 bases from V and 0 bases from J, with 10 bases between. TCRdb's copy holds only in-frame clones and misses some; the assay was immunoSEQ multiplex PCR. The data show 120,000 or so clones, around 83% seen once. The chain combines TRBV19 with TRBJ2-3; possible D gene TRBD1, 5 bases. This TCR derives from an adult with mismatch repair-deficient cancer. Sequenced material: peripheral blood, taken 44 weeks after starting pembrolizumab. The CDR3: CASSIDGAGSTDTQYF. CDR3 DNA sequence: TGTGCCAGTAGTATAGATGGGGCAGGGAGCACAGATACGCAGTATTTT.